This T cell receptor (beta chain) comes out of a study of blood T cell repertoires in COVID-19. On the study more broadly: From T cells, B-cell-depleted T cells, or PBMCs came the material, which was cDNA or gDNA.

Germline V lookup: CDR1 SGDLS, CDR2 YYNGEE. The CDR3 is made up of 15 amino acids. The J segment lost 7 bases and the V segment lost 0 bases, leaving 5 bases of the junction unmatched. Method: immunoSEQ multiplex PCR; TCRdb's copy keeps in-frame clones and lacks some. The sample consists of about 220,000 clones, roughly four fifths of them appearing once. Participants were aged about 18 to 89 years from roughly 25 US areas. The chain has TRBV9 and TRBJ2-1, with 9 bases identical to TRBD2. The source material was PBMCs or T cells enriched from blood (not recorded which). This clonotype originated in a woman aged 55-69 years who had recovered from COVID-19. The CDR3 nucleotides read TGTGCCAGCAGCGTAGGTGGTAGCGGGGGTAATGAGCAGTTCTTC. It codes for CASSVGGSGGNEQFF.